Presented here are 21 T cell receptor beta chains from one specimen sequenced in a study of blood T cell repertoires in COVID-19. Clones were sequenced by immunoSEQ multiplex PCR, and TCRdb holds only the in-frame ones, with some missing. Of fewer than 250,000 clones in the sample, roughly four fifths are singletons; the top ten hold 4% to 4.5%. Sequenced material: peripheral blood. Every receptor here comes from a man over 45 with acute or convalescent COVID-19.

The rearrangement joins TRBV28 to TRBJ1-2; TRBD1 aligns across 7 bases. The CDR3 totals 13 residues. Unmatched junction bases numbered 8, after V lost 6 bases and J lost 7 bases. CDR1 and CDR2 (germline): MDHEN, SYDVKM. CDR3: CASSNHRGGGYTF. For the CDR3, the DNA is TGTGCCAGCAGCAACCACAGGGGTGGTGGCTACACCTTC.

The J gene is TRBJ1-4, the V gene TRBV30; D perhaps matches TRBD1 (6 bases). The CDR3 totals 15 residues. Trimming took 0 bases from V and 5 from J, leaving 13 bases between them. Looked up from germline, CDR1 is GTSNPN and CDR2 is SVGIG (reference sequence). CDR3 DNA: TGTGCCTGGAGTGTAACCGGGACAATAAATGAAAAACTGTTTTTT. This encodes CAWSVTGTINEKLFF.

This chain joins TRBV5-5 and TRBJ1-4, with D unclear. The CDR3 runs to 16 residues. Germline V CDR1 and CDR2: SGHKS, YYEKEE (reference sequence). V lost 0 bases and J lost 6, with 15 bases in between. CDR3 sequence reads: CASSLVAGPPDEKLFF. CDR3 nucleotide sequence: TGTGCCAGCAGCTTGGTTGCTGGGCCCCCGGATGAAAAACTGTTTTTT.

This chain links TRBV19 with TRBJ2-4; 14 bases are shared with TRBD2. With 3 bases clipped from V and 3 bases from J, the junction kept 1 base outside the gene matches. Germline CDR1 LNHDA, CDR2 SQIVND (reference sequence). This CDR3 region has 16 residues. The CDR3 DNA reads TGTGCCAGTAGTATGGGGACTAGCGGGGGCAAAAACATTCAGTACTTC. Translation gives CASSMGTSGGKNIQYF.

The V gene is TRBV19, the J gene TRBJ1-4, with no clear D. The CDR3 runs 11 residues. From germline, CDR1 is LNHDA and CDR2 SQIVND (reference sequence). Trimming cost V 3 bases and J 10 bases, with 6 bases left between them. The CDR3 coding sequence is TGTGCCAGTAGTATCCCCGGAAAACTGTTTTTT. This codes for CASSIPGKLFF.

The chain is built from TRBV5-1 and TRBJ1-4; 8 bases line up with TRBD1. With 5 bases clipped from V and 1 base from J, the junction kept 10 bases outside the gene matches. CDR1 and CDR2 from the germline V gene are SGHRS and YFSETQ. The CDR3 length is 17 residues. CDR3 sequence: CASRLTGEGGTNEKLFF. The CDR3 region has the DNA TGCGCCAGCAGACTGACAGGGGAAGGAGGAACTAATGAAAAACTGTTTTTT.

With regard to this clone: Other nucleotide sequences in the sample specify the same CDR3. This CDR3 is CASSLGQGREKLFF. CDR3 DNA: TGTGCCAGCAGCCTCGGACAGGGTCGCGAAAAACTGTTTTTT. The chain couples TRBV11-2 to TRBJ1-4; 8 positions match TRBD1. This CDR3 is built from 14 residues. Germline V CDR1 and CDR2: SGHAT, FQNNGV. V was clipped by 5 bases and J by 8 bases; unmatched bases: 7.

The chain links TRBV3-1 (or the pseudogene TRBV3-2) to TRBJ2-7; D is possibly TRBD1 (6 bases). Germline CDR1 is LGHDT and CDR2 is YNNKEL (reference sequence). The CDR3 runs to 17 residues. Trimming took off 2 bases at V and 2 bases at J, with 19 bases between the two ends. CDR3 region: CASSQKLRSGTTYEQYF. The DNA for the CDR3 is TGTGCCAGCAGCCAAAAACTCCGCTCCGGGACAACCTACGAGCAGTACTTC.

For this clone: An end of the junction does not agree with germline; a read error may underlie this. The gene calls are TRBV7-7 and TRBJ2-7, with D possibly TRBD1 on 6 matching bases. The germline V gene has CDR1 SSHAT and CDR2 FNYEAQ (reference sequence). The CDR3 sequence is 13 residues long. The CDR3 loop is CASSLGQHYEQYF. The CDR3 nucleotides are TGTGCTAGCAGCTTAGGACAGCACTACGAGCAGTACTTC.

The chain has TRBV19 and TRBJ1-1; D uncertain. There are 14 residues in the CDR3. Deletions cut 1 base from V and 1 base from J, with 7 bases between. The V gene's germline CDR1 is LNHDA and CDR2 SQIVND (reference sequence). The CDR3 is CASSIGSWNTEAFF. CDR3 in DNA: TGTGCCAGTAGTATAGGGAGTTGGAACACTGAAGCTTTCTTT.

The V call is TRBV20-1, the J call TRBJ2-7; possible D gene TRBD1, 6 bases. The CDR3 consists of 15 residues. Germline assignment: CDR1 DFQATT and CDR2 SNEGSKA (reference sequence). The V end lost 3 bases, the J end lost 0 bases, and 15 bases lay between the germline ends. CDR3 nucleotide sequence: TGCAGTGCTAGTAGTACCGGGACAAGCTCCTACGAGCAGTACTTC. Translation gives CSASSTGTSSYEQYF.

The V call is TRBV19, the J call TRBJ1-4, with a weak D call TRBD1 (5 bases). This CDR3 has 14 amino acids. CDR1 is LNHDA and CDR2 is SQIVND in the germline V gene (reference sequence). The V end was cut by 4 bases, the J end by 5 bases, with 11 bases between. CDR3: CASSTRGPNEKLFF. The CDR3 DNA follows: TGTGCCAGTAGTACTAGGGGCCCGAATGAAAAACTGTTTTTT.

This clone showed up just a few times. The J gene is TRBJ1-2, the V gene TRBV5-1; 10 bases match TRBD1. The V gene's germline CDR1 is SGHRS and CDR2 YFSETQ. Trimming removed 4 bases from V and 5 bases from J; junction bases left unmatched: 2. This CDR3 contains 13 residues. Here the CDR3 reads CASSPGQGYGYTF. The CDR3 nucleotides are TGCGCCAGCAGCCCGGGACAGGGGTATGGCTACACCTTC.

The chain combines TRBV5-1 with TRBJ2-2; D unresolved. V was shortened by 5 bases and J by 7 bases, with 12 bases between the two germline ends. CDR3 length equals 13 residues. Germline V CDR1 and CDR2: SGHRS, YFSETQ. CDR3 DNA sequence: TGCGCCAGCAGGACGGGTACGTTCGGGGAGCTGTTTTTT. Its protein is CASRTGTFGELFF.

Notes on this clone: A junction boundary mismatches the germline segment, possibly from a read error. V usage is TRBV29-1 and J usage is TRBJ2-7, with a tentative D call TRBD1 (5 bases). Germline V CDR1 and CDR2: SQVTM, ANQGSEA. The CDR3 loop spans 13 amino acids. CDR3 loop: CSVEAGFGYEQYF. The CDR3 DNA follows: TGCAGCGTAGAAGCAGGGTTTGGATACGAGCAGTACTTC.

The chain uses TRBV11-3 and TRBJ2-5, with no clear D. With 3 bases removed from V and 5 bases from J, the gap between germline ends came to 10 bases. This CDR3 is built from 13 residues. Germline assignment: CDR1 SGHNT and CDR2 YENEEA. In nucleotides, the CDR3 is TGTGCCAGCAGCTTGTATGAGAGGGAGACCCAGTACTTC. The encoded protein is CASSLYERETQYF.

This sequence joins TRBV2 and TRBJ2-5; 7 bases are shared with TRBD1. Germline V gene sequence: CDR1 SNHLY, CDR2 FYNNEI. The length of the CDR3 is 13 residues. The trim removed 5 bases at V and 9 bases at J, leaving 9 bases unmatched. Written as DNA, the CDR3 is TGTGCCAGCAGTACCCGGACAGGCGAAGCCCAGTACTTC. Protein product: CASSTRTGEAQYF.

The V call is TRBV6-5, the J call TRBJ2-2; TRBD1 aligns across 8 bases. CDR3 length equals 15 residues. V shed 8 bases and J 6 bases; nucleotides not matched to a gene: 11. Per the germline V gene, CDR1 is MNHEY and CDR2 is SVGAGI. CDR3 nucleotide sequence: TGTGCCAGCCGCCCCTCGTCAGGGGGCTCCGGGGAGCTGTTTTTT. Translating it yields CASRPSSGGSGELFF.

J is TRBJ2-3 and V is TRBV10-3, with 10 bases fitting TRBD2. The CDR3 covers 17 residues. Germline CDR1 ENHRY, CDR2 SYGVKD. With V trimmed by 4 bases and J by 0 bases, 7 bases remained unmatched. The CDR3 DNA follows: TGTGCCATCAGTGCTATTCTAGCGGGGGCTAGCACAGATACGCAGTATTTT. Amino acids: CAISAILAGASTDTQYF.

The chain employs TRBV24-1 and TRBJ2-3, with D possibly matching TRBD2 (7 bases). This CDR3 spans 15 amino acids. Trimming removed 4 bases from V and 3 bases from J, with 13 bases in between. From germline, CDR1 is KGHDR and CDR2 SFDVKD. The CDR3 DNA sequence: TGTGCCACCAGTGAGAACAGGGAGGGGACAGATACGCAGTATTTT. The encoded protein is CATSENREGTDTQYF.

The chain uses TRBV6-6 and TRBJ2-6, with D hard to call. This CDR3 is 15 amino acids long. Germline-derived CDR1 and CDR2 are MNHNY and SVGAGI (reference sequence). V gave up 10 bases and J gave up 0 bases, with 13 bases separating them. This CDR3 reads CATRFSSSGANVLTF. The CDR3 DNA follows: TGTGCCACCCGGTTTTCATCCTCTGGGGCCAACGTCCTGACTTTC.